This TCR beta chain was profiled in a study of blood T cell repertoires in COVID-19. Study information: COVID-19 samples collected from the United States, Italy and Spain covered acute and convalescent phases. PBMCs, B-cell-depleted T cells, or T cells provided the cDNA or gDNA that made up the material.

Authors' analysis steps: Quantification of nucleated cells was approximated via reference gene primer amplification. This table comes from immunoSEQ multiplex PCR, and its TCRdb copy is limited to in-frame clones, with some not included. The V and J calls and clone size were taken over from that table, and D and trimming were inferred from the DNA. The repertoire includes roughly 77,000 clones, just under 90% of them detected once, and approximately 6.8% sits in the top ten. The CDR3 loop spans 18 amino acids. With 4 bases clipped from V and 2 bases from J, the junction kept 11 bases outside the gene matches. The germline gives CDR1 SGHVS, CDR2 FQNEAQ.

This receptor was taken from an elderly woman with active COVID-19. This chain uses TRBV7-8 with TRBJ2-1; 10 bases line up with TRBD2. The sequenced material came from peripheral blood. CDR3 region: CASSSDRPLAGAYNEQFF. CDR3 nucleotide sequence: TGTGCCAGCAGCTCCGACCGACCTCTAGCGGGGGCCTACAATGAGCAGTTCTTC.